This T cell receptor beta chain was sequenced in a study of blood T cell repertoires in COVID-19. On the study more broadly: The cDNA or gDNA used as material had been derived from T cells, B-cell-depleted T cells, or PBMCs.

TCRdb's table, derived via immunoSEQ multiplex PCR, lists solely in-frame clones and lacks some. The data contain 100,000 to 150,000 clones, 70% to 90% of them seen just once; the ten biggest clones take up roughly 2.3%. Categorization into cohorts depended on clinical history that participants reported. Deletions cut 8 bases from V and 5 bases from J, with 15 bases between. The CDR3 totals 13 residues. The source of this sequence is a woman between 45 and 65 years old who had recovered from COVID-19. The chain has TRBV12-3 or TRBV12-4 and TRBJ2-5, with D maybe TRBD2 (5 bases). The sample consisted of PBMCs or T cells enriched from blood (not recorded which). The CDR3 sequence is CASLELVGETQYF. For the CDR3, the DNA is TGTGCCAGCCTTGAACTAGTTGGCGAGACCCAGTACTTC.